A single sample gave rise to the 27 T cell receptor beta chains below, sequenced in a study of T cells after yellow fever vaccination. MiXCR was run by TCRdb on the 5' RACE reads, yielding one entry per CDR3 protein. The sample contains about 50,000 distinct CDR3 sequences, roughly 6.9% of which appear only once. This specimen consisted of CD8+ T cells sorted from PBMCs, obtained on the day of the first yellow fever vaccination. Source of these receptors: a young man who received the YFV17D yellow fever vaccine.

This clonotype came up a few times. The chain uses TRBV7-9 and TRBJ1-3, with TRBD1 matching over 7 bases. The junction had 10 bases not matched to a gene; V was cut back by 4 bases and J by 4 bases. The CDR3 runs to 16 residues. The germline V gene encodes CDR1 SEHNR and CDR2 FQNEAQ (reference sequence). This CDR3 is CASSSSDRASGNTIYF. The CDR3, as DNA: TGTGCCAGCAGCTCCTCAGACAGGGCTTCAGGAAACACCATATATTTT.

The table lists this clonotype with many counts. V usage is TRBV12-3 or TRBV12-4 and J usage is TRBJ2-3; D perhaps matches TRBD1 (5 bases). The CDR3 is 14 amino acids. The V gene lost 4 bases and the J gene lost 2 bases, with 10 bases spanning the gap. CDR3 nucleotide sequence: TGTGCCAGCAGTTCGGACACCTACACAGATACGCAGTATTTT. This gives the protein CASSSDTYTDTQYF.

The DNA for the CDR3 is TGTGCCAGTAGTACCATTGGTCGCGGGGGATACAATGAGCAGTTCTTC. It is translated as CASSTIGRGGYNEQFF. The rearrangement links TRBV19 to TRBJ2-1, with 7 bases aligning to TRBD2. Per the germline V gene, CDR1 is LNHDA and CDR2 is SQIVND (reference sequence). V shed 4 bases, J shed 4 bases, and the junction held 10 bases outside the gene matches. The CDR3 covers 16 residues.

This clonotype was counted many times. CDR3 region: CASSSGAAQPQHF. The DNA for the CDR3 is TGTGCCAGCAGTTCAGGGGCGGCTCAGCCCCAGCATTTT. The chain combines TRBV6-5 with TRBJ1-5, with D possibly matching TRBD1 (6 bases). CDR3 length equals 13 residues. The V gene's germline CDR1 is MNHEY and CDR2 SVGAGI. The ends were cut back, 4 bases at V and 6 bases at J, with 10 bases in the middle.

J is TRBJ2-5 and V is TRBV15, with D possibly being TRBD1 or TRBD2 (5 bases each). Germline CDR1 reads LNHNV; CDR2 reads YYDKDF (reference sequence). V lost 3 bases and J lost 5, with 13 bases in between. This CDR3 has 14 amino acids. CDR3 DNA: TGTGCCACCAGCAGCGCCAGGGAGAGTGAGACCCAGTACTTC. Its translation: CATSSARESETQYF.

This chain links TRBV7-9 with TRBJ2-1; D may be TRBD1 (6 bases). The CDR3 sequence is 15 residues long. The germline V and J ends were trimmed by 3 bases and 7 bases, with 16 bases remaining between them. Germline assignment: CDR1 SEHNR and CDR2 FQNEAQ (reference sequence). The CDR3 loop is CASSFLQGNENEQFF. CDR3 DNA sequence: TGTGCCAGCAGCTTCCTCCAGGGGAATGAAAATGAGCAGTTCTTC.

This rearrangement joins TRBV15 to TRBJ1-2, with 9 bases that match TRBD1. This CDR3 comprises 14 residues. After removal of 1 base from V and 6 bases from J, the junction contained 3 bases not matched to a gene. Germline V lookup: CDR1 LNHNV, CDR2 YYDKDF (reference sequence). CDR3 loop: CATSRGWTGDGYTF. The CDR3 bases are TGTGCCACCAGCAGAGGCTGGACAGGGGATGGCTACACCTTC.

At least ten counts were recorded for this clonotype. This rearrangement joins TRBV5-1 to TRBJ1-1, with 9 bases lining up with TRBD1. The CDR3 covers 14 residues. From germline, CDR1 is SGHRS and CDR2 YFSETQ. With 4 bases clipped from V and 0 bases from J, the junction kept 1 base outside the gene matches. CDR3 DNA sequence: TGCGCCAGCAGCCACAGGGGGCTGAACACTGAAGCTTTCTTT. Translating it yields CASSHRGLNTEAFF.

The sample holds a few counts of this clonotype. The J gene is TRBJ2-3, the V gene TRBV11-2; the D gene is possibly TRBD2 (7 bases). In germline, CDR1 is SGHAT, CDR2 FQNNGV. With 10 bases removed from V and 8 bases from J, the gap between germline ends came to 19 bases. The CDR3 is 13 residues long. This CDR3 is CATQGGRGGTQYF. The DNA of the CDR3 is TGTGCCACCCAAGGGGGGAGGGGAGGTACGCAGTATTTT.

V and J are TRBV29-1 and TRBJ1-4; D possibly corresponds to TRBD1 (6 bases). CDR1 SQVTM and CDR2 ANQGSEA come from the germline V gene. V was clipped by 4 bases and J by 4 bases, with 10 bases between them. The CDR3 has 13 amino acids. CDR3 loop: CSVVSDSNEKLFF. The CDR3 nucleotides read TGCAGCGTTGTATCGGACAGTAATGAAAAACTGTTTTTT.

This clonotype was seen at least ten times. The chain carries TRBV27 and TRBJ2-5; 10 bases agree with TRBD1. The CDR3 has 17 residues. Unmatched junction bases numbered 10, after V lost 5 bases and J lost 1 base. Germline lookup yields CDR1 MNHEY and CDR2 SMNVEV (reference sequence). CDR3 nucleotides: TGTGCCAGCAGTACGACCCGGGACAGGGGCTCCCAAGAGACCCAGTACTTC. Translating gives CASSTTRDRGSQETQYF.

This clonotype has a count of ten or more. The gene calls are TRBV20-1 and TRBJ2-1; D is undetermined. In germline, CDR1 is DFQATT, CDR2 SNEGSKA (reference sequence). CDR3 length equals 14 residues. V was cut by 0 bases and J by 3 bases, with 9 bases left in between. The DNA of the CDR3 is TGCAGTGCTAGAGATGATCCTAGCTACAATGAGCAGTTCTTC. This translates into CSARDDPSYNEQFF.

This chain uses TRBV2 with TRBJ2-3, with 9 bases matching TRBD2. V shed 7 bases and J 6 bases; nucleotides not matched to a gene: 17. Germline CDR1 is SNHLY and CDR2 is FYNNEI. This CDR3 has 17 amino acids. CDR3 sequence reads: CASTQSLGLATADTQYF. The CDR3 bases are TGTGCCAGCACGCAGAGTCTAGGACTAGCGACGGCGGATACGCAGTATTTT. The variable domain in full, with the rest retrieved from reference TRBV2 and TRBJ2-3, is EPEVTQTPSHQVTQMGQEVILRCVPISNHLYFYWYRQILGQKVEFLVSFYNNEISEKSEIFDDQFSVERPDGSNFTLKIRSTKLEDSAMYFCASTQSLGLATADTQYFGPGTRLTVL.

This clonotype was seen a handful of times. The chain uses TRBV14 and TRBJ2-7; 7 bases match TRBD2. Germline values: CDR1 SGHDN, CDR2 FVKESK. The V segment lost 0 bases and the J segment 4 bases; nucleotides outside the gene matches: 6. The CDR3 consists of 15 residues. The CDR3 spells CASSQDGGGRYEQYF. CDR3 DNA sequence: TGTGCCAGCAGCCAAGATGGGGGGGGAAGATACGAGCAGTACTTC.

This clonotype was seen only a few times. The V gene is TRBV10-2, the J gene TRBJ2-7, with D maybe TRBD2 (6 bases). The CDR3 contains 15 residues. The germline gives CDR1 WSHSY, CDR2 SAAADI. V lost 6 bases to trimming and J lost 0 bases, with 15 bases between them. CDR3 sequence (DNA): TGCGCCAGCAGAGGCGGGACTTACAGCTCCTACGAGCAGTACTTC. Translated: CASRGGTYSSYEQYF.

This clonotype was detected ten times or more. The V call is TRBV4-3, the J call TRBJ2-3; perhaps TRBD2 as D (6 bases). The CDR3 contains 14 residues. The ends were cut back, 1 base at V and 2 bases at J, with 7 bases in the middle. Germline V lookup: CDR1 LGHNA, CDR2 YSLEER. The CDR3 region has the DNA TGCGCCAGCAGCCAAGGACTAGACACAGATACGCAGTATTTT. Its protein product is CASSQGLDTDTQYF.

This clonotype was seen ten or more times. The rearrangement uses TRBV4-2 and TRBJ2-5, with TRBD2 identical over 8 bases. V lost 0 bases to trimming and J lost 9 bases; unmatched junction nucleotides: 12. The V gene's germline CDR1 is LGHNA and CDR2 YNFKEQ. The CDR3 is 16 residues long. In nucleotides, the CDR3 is TGTGCCAGCAGCCAAGACCCCTCCGGGACTAGGGGCTCCCAGTACTTC. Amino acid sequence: CASSQDPSGTRGSQYF.

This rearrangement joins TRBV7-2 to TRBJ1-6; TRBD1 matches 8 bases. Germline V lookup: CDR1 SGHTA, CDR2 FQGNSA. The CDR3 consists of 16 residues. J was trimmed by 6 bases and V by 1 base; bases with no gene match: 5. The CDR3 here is CASSLVPGQVNSPLHF. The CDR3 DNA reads TGTGCCAGCAGCTTAGTTCCGGGACAGGTTAATTCACCCCTCCACTTT.

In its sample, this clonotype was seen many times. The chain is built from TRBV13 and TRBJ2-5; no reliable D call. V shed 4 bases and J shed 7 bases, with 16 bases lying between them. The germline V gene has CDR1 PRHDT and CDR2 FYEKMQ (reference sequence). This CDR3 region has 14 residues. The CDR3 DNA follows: TGTGCCAGCAGCTATCAAGGCTTGGGCGGGACCCAGTACTTC. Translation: CASSYQGLGGTQYF.

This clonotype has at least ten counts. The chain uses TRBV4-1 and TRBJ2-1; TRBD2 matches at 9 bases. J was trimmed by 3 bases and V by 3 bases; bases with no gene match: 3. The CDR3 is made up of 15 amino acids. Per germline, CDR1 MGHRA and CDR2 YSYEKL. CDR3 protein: CASSQAGGIYNEQFF. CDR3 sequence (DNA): TGCGCCAGCAGCCAGGCGGGGGGGATCTACAATGAGCAGTTCTTC.

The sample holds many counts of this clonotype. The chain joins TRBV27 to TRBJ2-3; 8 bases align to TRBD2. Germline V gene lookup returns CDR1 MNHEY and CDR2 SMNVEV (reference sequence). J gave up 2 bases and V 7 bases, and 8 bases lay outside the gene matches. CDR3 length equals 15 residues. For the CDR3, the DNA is TGTGCCAGCACCTTAGCGGGACTCCACACAGATACGCAGTATTTT. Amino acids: CASTLAGLHTDTQYF.

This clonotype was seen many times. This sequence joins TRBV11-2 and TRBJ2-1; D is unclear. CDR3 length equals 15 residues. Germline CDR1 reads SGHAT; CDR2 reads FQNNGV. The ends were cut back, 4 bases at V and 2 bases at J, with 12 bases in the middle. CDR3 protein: CASSSRAPAYNEQFF. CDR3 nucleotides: TGTGCCAGCAGCTCACGGGCCCCCGCCTACAATGAGCAGTTCTTC.

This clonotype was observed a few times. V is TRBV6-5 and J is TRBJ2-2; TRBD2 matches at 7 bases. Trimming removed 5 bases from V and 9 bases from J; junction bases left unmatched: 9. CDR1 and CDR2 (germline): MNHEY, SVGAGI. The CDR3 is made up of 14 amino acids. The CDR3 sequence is CASSPGWEGRELFF. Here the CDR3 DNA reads TGTGCCAGCAGTCCCGGGTGGGAGGGGCGGGAGCTGTTTTTT.

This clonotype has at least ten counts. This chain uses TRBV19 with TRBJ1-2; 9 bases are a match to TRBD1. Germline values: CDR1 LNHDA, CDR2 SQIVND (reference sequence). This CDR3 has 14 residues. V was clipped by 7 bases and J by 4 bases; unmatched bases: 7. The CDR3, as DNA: TGTGCCAGTATCGGTGGACAGGGGATCTATGGCTACACCTTC. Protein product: CASIGGQGIYGYTF.

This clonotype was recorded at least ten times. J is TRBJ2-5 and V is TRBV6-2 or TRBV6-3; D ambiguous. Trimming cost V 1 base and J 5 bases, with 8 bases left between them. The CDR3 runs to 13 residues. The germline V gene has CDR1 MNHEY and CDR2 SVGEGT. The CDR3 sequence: CASSYFLRETQYF. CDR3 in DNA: TGTGCCAGCAGTTACTTCTTAAGGGAGACCCAGTACTTC.

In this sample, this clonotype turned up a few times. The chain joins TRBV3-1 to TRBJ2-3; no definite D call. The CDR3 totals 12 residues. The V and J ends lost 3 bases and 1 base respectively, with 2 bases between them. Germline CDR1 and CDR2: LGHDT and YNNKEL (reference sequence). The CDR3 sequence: CASSQGTDTQYF. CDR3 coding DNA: TGTGCCAGCAGCCAGGGCACAGATACGCAGTATTTT.

CDR3 sequence (DNA): TGTGCCAGCAGTGAAGACAGGGGCTTGGGTAACGAGCAGTACGTC. It codes for CASSEDRGLGNEQYV. The gene calls are TRBV2 and TRBJ2-7, with 7 bases identical to TRBD1. This CDR3 is built from 15 residues. V trimming: 1 base; J trimming: 5 bases; junction bases outside the gene matches: 8. Per germline, CDR1 SNHLY and CDR2 FYNNEI.